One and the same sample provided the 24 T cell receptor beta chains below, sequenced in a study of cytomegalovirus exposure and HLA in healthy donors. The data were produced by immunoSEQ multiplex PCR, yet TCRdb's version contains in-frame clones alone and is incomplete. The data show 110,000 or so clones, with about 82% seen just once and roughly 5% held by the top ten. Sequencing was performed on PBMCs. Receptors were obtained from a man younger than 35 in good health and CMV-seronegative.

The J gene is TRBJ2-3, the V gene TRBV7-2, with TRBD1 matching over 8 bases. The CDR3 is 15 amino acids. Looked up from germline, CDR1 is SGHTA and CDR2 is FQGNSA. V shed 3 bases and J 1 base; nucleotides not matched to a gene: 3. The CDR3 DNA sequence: TGTGCCAGCAGCTTCTCGACAGGGGGCACAGATACGCAGTATTTT. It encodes CASSFSTGGTDTQYF.

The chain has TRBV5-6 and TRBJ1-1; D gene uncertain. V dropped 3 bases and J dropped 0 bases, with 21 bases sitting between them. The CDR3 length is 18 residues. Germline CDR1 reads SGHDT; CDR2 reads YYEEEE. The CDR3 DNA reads TGTGCCAGCAGCTCCCCCGACGGGCGAAGCGGTATGAACACTGAAGCTTTCTTT. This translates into CASSSPDGRSGMNTEAFF.

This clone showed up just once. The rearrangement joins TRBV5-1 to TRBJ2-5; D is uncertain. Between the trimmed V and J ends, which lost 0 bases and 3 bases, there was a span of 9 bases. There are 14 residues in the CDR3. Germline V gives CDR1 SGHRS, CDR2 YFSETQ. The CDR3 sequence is CASSLAAQKETQYF. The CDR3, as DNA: TGCGCCAGCAGCTTGGCCGCTCAGAAAGAGACCCAGTACTTC.

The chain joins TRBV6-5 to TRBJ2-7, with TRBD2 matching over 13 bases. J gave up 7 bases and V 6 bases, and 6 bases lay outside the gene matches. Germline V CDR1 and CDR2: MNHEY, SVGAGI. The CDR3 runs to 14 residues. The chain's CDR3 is CASSGLAGAGEQYF. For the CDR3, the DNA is TGTGCCAGCAGCGGACTAGCGGGGGCGGGGGAGCAGTACTTC.

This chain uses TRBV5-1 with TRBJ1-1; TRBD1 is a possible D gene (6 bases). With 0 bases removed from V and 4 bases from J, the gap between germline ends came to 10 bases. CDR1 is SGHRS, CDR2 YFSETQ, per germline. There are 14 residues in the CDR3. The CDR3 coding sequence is TGCGCCAGCAGCTTGGTCAGGGGAAGCACTGAAGCTTTCTTT. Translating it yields CASSLVRGSTEAFF. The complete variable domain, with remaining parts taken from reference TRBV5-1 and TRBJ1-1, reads KAGVTQTPRYLIKTRGQQVTLSCSPISGHRSVSWYQQTPGQGLQFLFEYFSETQRNKGNFPGRFSGRQFSNSRSEMNVSTLELGDSALYLCASSLVRGSTEAFFGQGTRLTVV.

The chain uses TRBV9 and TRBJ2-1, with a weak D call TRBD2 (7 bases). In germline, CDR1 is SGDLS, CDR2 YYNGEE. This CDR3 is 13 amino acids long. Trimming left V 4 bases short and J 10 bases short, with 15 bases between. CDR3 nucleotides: TGTGCCAGCAGCCCTCCGGGGGGCTGGGAGCAGTTCTTC. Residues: CASSPPGGWEQFF.

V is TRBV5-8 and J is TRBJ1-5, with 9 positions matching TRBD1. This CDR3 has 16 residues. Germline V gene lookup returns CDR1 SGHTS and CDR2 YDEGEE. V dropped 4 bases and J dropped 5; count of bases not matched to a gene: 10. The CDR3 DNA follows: TGTGCCAGCAGCCCACGGGACAGGGCGCGGTATCAGCCCCAGCATTTT. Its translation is CASSPRDRARYQPQHF.

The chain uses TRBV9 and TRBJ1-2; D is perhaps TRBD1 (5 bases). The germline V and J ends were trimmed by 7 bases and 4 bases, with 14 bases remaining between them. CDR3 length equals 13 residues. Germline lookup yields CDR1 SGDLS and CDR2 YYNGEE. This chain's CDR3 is CASHSGTFYGYTF. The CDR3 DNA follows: TGTGCCAGCCACTCCGGGACTTTCTATGGCTACACCTTC.

The CDR3 nucleotides read TGTGCCAGCAGTGATCCGCGCCATGGGAACACTGAAGCTTTCTTT. It yields the protein CASSDPRHGNTEAFF. This chain uses TRBV2 with TRBJ1-1; no firm D call. Trimming pared 3 bases from V and 1 base from J, leaving 12 bases between. Germline CDR1 SNHLY, CDR2 FYNNEI. The CDR3 is made up of 15 amino acids.

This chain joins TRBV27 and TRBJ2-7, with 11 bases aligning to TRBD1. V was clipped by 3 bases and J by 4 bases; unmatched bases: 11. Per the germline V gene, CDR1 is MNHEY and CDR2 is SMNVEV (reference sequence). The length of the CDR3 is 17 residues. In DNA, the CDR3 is TGTGCCAGCAGTTTTTCATATAGAGGACAGGGGGCTTACGAGCAGTACTTC. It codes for CASSFSYRGQGAYEQYF.

CDR3 in amino acids: CAWGTGGNEKLFF. The CDR3 DNA is TGTGCCTGGGGAACAGGGGGTAATGAAAAACTGTTTTTT. This chain connects TRBV30 to TRBJ1-4; TRBD1 matches at 8 bases. Germline CDR1 is GTSNPN and CDR2 is SVGIG (reference sequence). The CDR3 has 13 residues. The V segment lost 5 bases and the J segment 4 bases; nucleotides outside the gene matches: 3.

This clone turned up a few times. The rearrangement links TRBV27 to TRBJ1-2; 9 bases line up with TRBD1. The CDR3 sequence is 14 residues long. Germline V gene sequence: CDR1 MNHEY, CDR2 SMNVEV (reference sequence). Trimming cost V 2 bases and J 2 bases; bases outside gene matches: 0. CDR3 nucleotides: TGTGCCAGCAGTTTAGGGACAGGGAACTATGGCTACACCTTC. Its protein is CASSLGTGNYGYTF.

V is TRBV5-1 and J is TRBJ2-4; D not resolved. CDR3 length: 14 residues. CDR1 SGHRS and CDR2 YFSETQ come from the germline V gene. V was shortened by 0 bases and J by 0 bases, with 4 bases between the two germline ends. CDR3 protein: CASSLGVAKNIQYF. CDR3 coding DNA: TGCGCCAGCAGCTTGGGAGTAGCCAAAAACATTCAGTACTTC. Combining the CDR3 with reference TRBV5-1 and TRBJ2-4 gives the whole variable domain KAGVTQTPRYLIKTRGQQVTLSCSPISGHRSVSWYQQTPGQGLQFLFEYFSETQRNKGNFPGRFSGRQFSNSRSEMNVSTLELGDSALYLCASSLGVAKNIQYFGAGTRLSVL.

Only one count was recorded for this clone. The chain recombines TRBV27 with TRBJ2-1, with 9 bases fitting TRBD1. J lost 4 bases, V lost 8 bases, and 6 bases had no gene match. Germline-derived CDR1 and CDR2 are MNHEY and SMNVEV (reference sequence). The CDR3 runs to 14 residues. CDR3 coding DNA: TGTGCCAGCCGGACCGGGACAGGGTACAATGAGCAGTTCTTC. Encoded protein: CASRTGTGYNEQFF.

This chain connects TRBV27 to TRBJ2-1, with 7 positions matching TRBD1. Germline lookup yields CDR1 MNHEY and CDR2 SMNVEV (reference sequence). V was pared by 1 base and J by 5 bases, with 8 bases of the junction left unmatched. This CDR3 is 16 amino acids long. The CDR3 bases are TGTGCCAGCAGTTTATTCCCATTGCAGGGGGACAATGAGCAGTTCTTC. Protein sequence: CASSLFPLQGDNEQFF.

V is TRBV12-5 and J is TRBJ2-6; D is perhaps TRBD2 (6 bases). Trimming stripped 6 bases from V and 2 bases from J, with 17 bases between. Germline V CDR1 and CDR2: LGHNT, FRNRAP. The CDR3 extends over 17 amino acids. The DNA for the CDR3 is TGTGCTAGTGGGGACGGTAACGGGGGAGCTGGGGCCAACGTCCTGACTTTC. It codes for CASGDGNGGAGANVLTF.

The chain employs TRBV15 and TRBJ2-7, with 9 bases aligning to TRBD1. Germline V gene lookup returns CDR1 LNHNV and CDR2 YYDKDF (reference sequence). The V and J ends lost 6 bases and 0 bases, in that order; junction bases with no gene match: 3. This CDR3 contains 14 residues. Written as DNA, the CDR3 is TGTGCCACCAGTCTGACAGGGGGCTCCTACGAGCAGTACTTC. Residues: CATSLTGGSYEQYF.

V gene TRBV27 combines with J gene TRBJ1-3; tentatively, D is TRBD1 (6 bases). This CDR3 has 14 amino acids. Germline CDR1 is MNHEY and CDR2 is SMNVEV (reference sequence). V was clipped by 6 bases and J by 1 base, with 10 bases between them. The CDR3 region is CASSPQGSGNTIYF. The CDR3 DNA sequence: TGTGCCAGCAGCCCACAGGGATCTGGAAACACCATATATTTT.

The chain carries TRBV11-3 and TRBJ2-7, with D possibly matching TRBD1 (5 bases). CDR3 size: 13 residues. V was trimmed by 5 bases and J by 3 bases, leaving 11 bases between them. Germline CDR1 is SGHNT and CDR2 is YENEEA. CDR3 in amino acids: CASSPTQDYEQYF. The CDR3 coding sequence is TGTGCCAGCAGCCCAACACAGGACTACGAGCAGTACTTC.

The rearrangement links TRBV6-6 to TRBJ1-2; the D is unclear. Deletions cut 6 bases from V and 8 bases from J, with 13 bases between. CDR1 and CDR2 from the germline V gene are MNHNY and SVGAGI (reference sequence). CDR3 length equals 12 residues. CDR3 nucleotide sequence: TGTGCCAGCAGGACCGACATTGGGGGCTACACCTTC. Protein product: CASRTDIGGYTF.

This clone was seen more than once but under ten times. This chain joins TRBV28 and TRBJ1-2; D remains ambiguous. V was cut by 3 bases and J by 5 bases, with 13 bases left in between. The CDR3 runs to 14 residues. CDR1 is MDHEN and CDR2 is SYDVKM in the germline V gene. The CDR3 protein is CASSFPPAGYGYTF. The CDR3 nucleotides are TGTGCCAGCAGTTTTCCCCCCGCGGGGTATGGCTACACCTTC.

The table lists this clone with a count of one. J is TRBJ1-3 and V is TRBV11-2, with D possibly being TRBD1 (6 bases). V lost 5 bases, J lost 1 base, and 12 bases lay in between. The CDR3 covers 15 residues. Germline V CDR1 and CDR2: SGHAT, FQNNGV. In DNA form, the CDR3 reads TGTGCCAGCAGCGAAAACAGGGTTTCTGGAAACACCATATATTTT. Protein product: CASSENRVSGNTIYF.

CDR3 nucleotide sequence: TGCAGCGTCCCCCCTGGGAGGGGGATCAATGAGCAGTTCTTC. It codes for CSVPPGRGINEQFF. The J gene is TRBJ2-1, the V gene TRBV29-1, with a weak D call TRBD2 (7 bases). Germline loops: CDR1 SQVTM, CDR2 ANQGSEA. V shed 6 bases and J shed 6 bases, with 18 bases lying between them. The CDR3 loop spans 14 amino acids.

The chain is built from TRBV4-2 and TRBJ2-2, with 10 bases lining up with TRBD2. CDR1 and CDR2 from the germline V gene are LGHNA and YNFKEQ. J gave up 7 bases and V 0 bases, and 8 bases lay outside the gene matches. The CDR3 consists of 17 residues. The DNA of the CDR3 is TGTGCCAGCAGCCAAGACTCAGCGGGGGGGGAAGGCGGGGAGCTGTTTTTT. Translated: CASSQDSAGGEGGELFF.